The following is a T cell receptor (beta chain) sequence with its context. Its antigen is as yet unknown. The sample belongs to a study of T cells expressing NK-cell markers. Study background: HCMV seropositivity marked most of the eight sequenced donors; one was seronegative.

CDR3 size: 15 residues. Per the germline V gene, CDR1 is SGHTA and CDR2 is FQGNSA. Regarding the study as a whole: Roughly 1.0-7.0% of CD8+ T cells in several donors belonged to dominant NKG2C+ clonotypes. The study left the HCMV specificity of expanded NKG2C+ T cell clones unresolved. A few of the donors also had these clonotypes leading their CD3+CD56-NKG2C+ fraction.

TCRdb reprocessed the 5' RACE reads; each CDR3 protein has one entry and no DNA is given. This sample's table has about 440,000 distinct CDR3 sequences. The sequencing input was blood T cells: a sorted CD56 or NKG2C T cell subset, CD4+ or CD8+ T cells, or bulk PBMC T cells (not recorded which). The chain links TRBV7-2 to TRBJ1-3; TCRdb proposes TRBD1, but this gene call is untestable without DNA. This clonotype was obtained from a woman aged 18 to 75 in good health. CDR3 sequence: CASSLGQGTGNTIYF.